This T cell receptor beta chain was obtained from a study of cytomegalovirus exposure and HLA in healthy donors. The overall study: Out of 150 million to 200 million T cells, an earlier analysis found fewer than 140 million unique TCR beta sequences in total. Within an early data release were approximately 85 million unique TCRs drawn from HLA-typed donors.

Regarding the study as a whole: Earlier analysis looked at TCR beta V segments, and most were productive about 87% or about 30% of the time. Presence/absence analyses took donor sequencing depth as roughly uniform.

CDR3 length: 12 amino acids. The V gene lost 3 bases and the J gene lost 4 bases, with 6 bases spanning the gap. In germline, CDR1 is PRHDT, CDR2 FYEKMQ (reference sequence). Notes on this clone: Its antigen is unknown.

Primers included in the PCR were 60 Vbeta and 13 Jbeta primers. Profiled with immunoSEQ multiplex PCR; TCRdb holds only in-frame clones, not every one. Among around 180,000 clones, 75% to 80% were seen once, and the ten largest hold 4.5% to 7.5%. The chain combines TRBV13 with TRBJ1-1; no clear D. The sequenced sample was PBMCs. This receptor was taken from a woman in her twenties or thirties in good health and CMV-seropositive. CDR3 DNA sequence: TGTGCCAGCAGCTTTTACGGCACTGAAGCTTTCTTT. Amino acid sequence: CASSFYGTEAFF.